One and the same sample provided the 28 T cell receptor beta chains below, sequenced in a study of T cells after yellow fever vaccination (dated by TCRdb to the late 2010s). The library relied on 5' RACE. The listed sequencing device is Illumina NovaSeq 6000. TCRdb reprocessed the public reads (quality trimming at Q25 with fastp, clone calling with MiXCR) and kept in-frame beta chains. Identical CDR3 protein sequences are pooled into one entry, listed with their most common genes and DNA. The sample table lists some 300,000 distinct CDR3 sequences, about 10% of them with a count of one. The ten most abundant clones make up approximately 3.3% of the sample. The label giving this sample's treatment or condition can be read as: live attenuated yellow fever vaccine strain. Sequenced here: CD4+ T cells sorted from PBMCs, sampled 45 days after the yellow fever booster vaccination. These receptors were collected from a man between 18 and 29 years old who received the YFV17D yellow fever vaccine.

The table lists this clonotype with a few counts. The V call is TRBV15, the J call TRBJ1-2; no firm D call. The length of the CDR3 is 14 residues. V was cut by 0 bases and J by 7 bases, with 12 bases left in between. Germline-derived CDR1 and CDR2 are LNHNV and YYDKDF (reference sequence). CDR3 amino acids: CATSRDLGLTGYTF. Written as DNA, the CDR3 is TGTGCCACCAGCAGAGATTTAGGACTGACTGGCTACACCTTC.

The chain joins TRBV19 to TRBJ2-3; TRBD2 is a possible D gene (6 bases). Germline V CDR1 and CDR2: LNHDA, SQIVND (reference sequence). This CDR3 is built from 14 residues. V lost 6 bases, J lost 0 bases, and 10 bases lay in between. DNA for the CDR3: TGTGCCAGTAGACCGGGACTGAGCACAGATACGCAGTATTTT. This encodes CASRPGLSTDTQYF.

The CDR3 sequence: CSVAHPGQTNTGELFF. For the CDR3, the DNA is TGCAGCGTTGCCCATCCGGGACAGACGAACACCGGGGAGCTGTTTTTT. The chain joins TRBV29-1 to TRBJ2-2; 7 nucleotides align to TRBD1. V was pared by 4 bases and J by 0 bases, with 8 bases of the junction left unmatched. Germline V CDR1 and CDR2: SQVTM, ANQGSEA. This CDR3 contains 16 residues.

The chain joins TRBV7-2 to TRBJ2-5; 12 bases agree with TRBD2. Germline V CDR1 and CDR2: SGHTA, FQGNSA. This CDR3 has 20 amino acids. Trimming at V came to 0 bases and at J to 5 bases, leaving 16 bases not matched to a gene. In nucleotides, the CDR3 is TGTGCCAGCAGCTTAGCCCCCCCACTAGCGGGGGGCGGGAGGACCGAGACCCAGTACTTC. Its protein product is CASSLAPPLAGGGRTETQYF.

This clonotype came up a few times. The V call is TRBV20-1, the J call TRBJ2-2, with TRBD2 matching over 7 bases. The germline CDR1 and CDR2 sequences are DFQATT and SNEGSKA (reference sequence). V dropped 3 bases and J dropped 3; count of bases not matched to a gene: 4. CDR3 length: 14 residues. As DNA, the CDR3 is TGCAGTGCTAGGGGAGGGGTCGACACCGGGGAGCTGTTTTTT. Protein product: CSARGGVDTGELFF.

This chain uses TRBV29-1 with TRBJ1-1, with TRBD1 as a possible D gene (6 bases). Germline values: CDR1 SQVTM, CDR2 ANQGSEA. This CDR3 comprises 15 residues. Trimming removed 4 bases at V and 3 bases at J, with 18 bases between. In DNA, the CDR3 is TGCAGCGTTGGCCCCAGGGGAACCCAGGACACTGAAGCTTTCTTT. This gives the protein CSVGPRGTQDTEAFF.

This clonotype was found a few times. The chain employs TRBV20-1 and TRBJ2-7; perhaps TRBD1 as D (6 bases). The germline gives CDR1 DFQATT, CDR2 SNEGSKA (reference sequence). The V gene lost 3 bases and the J gene lost 7 bases, with 13 bases spanning the gap. This CDR3 is 12 amino acids long. The CDR3: CSASKGVREQYV. CDR3 coding DNA: TGCAGTGCTAGTAAGGGGGTTCGGGAGCAGTACGTC.

This clonotype was seen only a few times. The chain couples TRBV29-1 to TRBJ2-3, with 11 bases that match TRBD2. There are 14 residues in the CDR3. The V gene end was trimmed by 0 bases and the J gene end by 6 bases; junction bases not matched to a gene: 2. Germline V gives CDR1 SQVTM, CDR2 ANQGSEA. CDR3 sequence: CSVEDASGGDTQYF. CDR3 DNA: TGCAGCGTTGAAGATGCTAGCGGGGGGGATACGCAGTATTTT.

This clonotype turned up a few times. The chain combines TRBV12-3 or TRBV12-4 with TRBJ1-2; maybe TRBD1 (6 bases). The CDR3 spans 14 residues. The V end was cut by 7 bases, the J end by 4 bases, with 16 bases between. CDR3 sequence: CASNKIGGLYGYTF. CDR3 coding DNA: TGTGCCAGCAACAAAATCGGGGGGCTCTATGGCTACACCTTC.

The sample holds a few counts of this clonotype. The gene calls are TRBV28 and TRBJ1-2; the D is unclear. Trimming shortened V by 5 bases and J by 8 bases, and 9 bases separated the two germline ends. CDR1 and CDR2 from the germline V gene are MDHEN and SYDVKM. The CDR3 consists of 11 residues. The DNA of the CDR3 is TGTGCCAGCAGTCCCCCGGGAGGCTACACCTTC. This translates into CASSPPGGYTF.

This rearrangement joins TRBV6-5 to TRBJ1-5; 11 nucleotides line up with TRBD1. The CDR3 sequence is 16 residues long. Trimming removed 5 bases from V and 3 bases from J; junction bases left unmatched: 6. Germline V CDR1 and CDR2: MNHEY, SVGAGI. CDR3 sequence: CASSPGTGGINQPQHF. CDR3 coding DNA: TGTGCCAGCAGTCCCGGGACAGGGGGTATCAATCAGCCCCAGCATTTT.

This clonotype appeared a few times. The rearrangement joins TRBV5-5 to TRBJ1-3; no definite D call. CDR3 length: 16 amino acids. Germline loops: CDR1 SGHKS, CDR2 YYEKEE (reference sequence). V lost 0 bases to trimming and J lost 4 bases, with 14 bases between them. The CDR3 DNA reads as TGTGCCAGCAGCTTGGCCGCGATGTCTGAGGGAAACACCATATATTTT. Translation gives CASSLAAMSEGNTIYF.

In this sample, this clonotype turned up a few times. The chain joins TRBV5-1 to TRBJ2-3; possibly TRBD2 for D (5 bases). This CDR3 spans 13 amino acids. Trimming pared 6 bases from V and 3 bases from J, leaving 11 bases between. CDR1 is SGHRS and CDR2 is YFSETQ in the germline V gene. The CDR3 region is CASKQTITDTQYF. CDR3 in DNA: TGCGCCAGCAAACAGACTATAACAGATACGCAGTATTTT.

This clonotype came up many times. The chain carries TRBV23-1 and TRBJ2-1; unclear D gene. TRBV23-1 is an ORF, and what it does is uncertain. V was cut by 0 bases and J by 4 bases, with 4 bases left in between. The CDR3 is made up of 13 amino acids. Here the CDR3 reads CASSQSRYNEQFF. CDR3 in DNA: TGCGCCAGCAGTCAATCTAGATACAATGAGCAGTTCTTC.

This clonotype has only a few counts. CDR3 in DNA: TGTGCCGGACGGAACTCTGGGGCCAACGTCCTGACTTTC. Protein product: CAGRNSGANVLTF. The chain has TRBV12-3 or TRBV12-4 and TRBJ2-6; D ambiguous. This CDR3 has 13 residues. V lost 11 bases, J lost 0 bases, and 8 bases lay in between.

J is TRBJ2-3 and V is TRBV9; D is ambiguous. The CDR3 runs 13 residues. Germline V gives CDR1 SGDLS, CDR2 YYNGEE. Trimming cost V 7 bases and J 1 base, with 10 bases left between them. Here the CDR3 DNA reads TGTGCCAGCGGCTTAAGGGGCACAGATACGCAGTATTTT. It translates to CASGLRGTDTQYF.

This clonotype has at least ten counts. The chain has TRBV20-1 and TRBJ2-7; unclear D gene. Germline V gene data show CDR1 as DFQATT and CDR2 as SNEGSKA (reference sequence). V lost 3 bases to trimming and J lost 3 bases, with 12 bases between them. CDR3 length: 13 residues. The CDR3: CSASTPADYEQYV. CDR3 sequence (DNA): TGCAGTGCTAGTACTCCAGCCGACTACGAGCAGTACGTC.

At least ten counts were recorded for this clonotype. The CDR3 is CASSQSSLTYEQYF. Here the CDR3 DNA reads TGCGCCAGCAGCCAATCCAGCCTAACCTACGAGCAGTACTTC. The chain has TRBV4-3 and TRBJ2-7; no firm D call. CDR1 LGHNA and CDR2 YSLEER come from the germline V gene. The germline V and J ends were trimmed by 2 bases and 2 bases, with 10 bases remaining between them. This CDR3 region has 14 residues.

The CDR3 region has the DNA TGTGCCAGCAGCTTGCCTGGGTATAAAGAGACCCAGTACTTC. Protein: CASSLPGYKETQYF. This chain connects TRBV5-5 to TRBJ2-5; D gene ambiguous. CDR3 length: 14 amino acids. Germline V gene lookup returns CDR1 SGHKS and CDR2 YYEKEE (reference sequence). V gave up 1 base and J gave up 3 bases, with 10 bases separating them.

The chain is built from TRBV19 and TRBJ1-4; D unresolved. V lost 6 bases to trimming and J lost 7 bases, with 9 bases between them. The length of the CDR3 is 12 residues. The germline gives CDR1 LNHDA, CDR2 SQIVND (reference sequence). CDR3 residues: CASSTQGEKLFF. In nucleotides, the CDR3 is TGTGCCAGTAGCACCCAAGGTGAAAAACTGTTTTTT.

This clonotype was recorded a few times. The J gene is TRBJ2-6, the V gene TRBV5-1, with D perhaps matching TRBD1 (5 bases). This CDR3 region has 16 residues. Trimming took 0 bases from V and 2 from J, leaving 9 bases between them. From germline, CDR1 is SGHRS and CDR2 YFSETQ. This CDR3 reads CASSLASRAGANVLTF. The CDR3 DNA reads TGCGCCAGCAGCTTGGCCTCCAGGGCTGGGGCCAACGTCCTGACTTTC.

The chain joins TRBV5-1 to TRBJ2-5, with a weak D call TRBD1 (6 bases). V gave up 6 bases and J gave up 3 bases, with 15 bases separating them. The germline gives CDR1 SGHRS, CDR2 YFSETQ. The CDR3 covers 14 residues. This CDR3 is CASMVWGTKETQYF. The CDR3 DNA is TGCGCCAGCATGGTCTGGGGGACAAAAGAGACCCAGTACTTC.

The genes are TRBV30 and TRBJ1-2, with D possibly being TRBD1 (6 bases). Germline values: CDR1 GTSNPN, CDR2 SVGIG (reference sequence). Trimming stripped 2 bases from V and 8 bases from J, with 9 bases between. The CDR3 has 11 amino acids. The CDR3 loop reads CAWSSGVGYTF. The CDR3 nucleotides are TGTGCCTGGAGTTCAGGGGTCGGCTACACCTTC.

The chain couples TRBV10-3 to TRBJ2-2; D is undetermined. V was pared by 9 bases and J by 7 bases, with 12 bases between. In germline, CDR1 is ENHRY, CDR2 SYGVKD. This CDR3 region has 12 residues. The CDR3 coding sequence is TGTGCCATAGCGACAACCGGCGGGGAGCTGTTTTTT. Residues: CAIATTGGELFF.

In this sample, this clonotype turned up many times. The V and J genes are TRBV6-5 and TRBJ1-5, with D possibly TRBD1 on 6 matching bases. Trimming shortened V by 2 bases and J by 0 bases, and 14 bases separated the two germline ends. Looked up from germline, CDR1 is MNHEY and CDR2 is SVGAGI. This CDR3 is 17 amino acids long. The CDR3 protein is CASSYDRTVYSNQPQHF. The DNA for the CDR3 is TGTGCCAGCAGTTACGATCGGACAGTCTATAGCAATCAGCCCCAGCATTTT.

This clonotype was found once. The rearrangement links TRBV20-1 to TRBJ2-1; 14 nucleotides agree with TRBD2. The CDR3 runs 19 residues. Germline-derived CDR1 and CDR2 are DFQATT and SNEGSKA (reference sequence). With V trimmed by 2 bases and J by 3 bases, 12 bases remained unmatched. The CDR3 here is CSARTAGGLAGVSYNEQFF. The CDR3, as DNA: TGCAGTGCTAGAACCGCGGGGGGACTAGCGGGGGTCAGCTACAATGAGCAGTTCTTC.

This clonotype was found a few times. The chain joins TRBV7-9 to TRBJ2-1; no firm D call. Germline CDR1 is SEHNR and CDR2 is FQNEAQ (reference sequence). The CDR3 length is 12 residues. V gave up 2 bases and J gave up 10 bases, with 9 bases separating them. For the CDR3, the DNA is TGTGCCAGCAGCTTAATCACGGAAGAGCAGTTCTTC. Translating it yields CASSLITEEQFF.

This CDR3 is CASSRRGLDTQYF. In DNA form, the CDR3 reads TGTGCCAGCAGCCGCCGGGGACTAGATACGCAGTATTTT. The gene calls are TRBV7-2 and TRBJ2-3, with D possibly being TRBD2 (6 bases). Germline V gene lookup returns CDR1 SGHTA and CDR2 FQGNSA. This CDR3 comprises 13 residues. V was shortened by 5 bases and J by 5 bases, with 11 bases between the two germline ends. The full variable domain, rest sourced from reference TRBV7-2 and TRBJ2-3, is GAGVSQSPSNKVTEKGKDVELRCDPISGHTALYWYRQSLGQGLEFLIYFQGNSAPDKSGLPSDRFSAERTGGSVSTLTIQRTQQEDSAVYLCASSRRGLDTQYFGPGTRLTVL.